This T cell receptor beta chain comes out of a study of T-cell reconstitution after alpha-beta-depleted transplantation in children. Study-level results: Some patients' high day-60 TCRbeta diversity was attributed to recipient cells surviving conditioning. Newly produced T cells mostly accounted for T-cell counts and diversity one year post-transplant. There were reportedly several hundred expanded graft clones from which alpha-beta T cells came about two months after transplant.

Unique molecular identifiers were built into the TCRbeta library. TCRdb itself ran the PCR reads through MiXCR, one entry per CDR3 protein. The sample shows 330,000 or so distinct CDR3 sequences, roughly 7.8% of them seen only once. Germline values: CDR1 DFQATT, CDR2 SNEGSKA (reference sequence). Trimming took 3 bases from V and 11 from J, leaving 19 bases between them. CDR3 length equals 13 residues. This clonotype has at least ten counts. What it binds is unknown. This specimen consisted of peripheral blood, obtained 360 days after TCRalphabeta/CD19-depleted stem cell transplant. V is TRBV20-1 and J is TRBJ1-1, with D uncertain. This sequence was found in a female patient under 10 years old who had a stem cell transplant for Fanconi anemia, so the T cells may come from the graft donor. CDR3: CSASTWSESWAFF. CDR3 sequence (DNA): TGCAGTGCTAGTACGTGGAGCGAGAGCTGGGCTTTCTTT.